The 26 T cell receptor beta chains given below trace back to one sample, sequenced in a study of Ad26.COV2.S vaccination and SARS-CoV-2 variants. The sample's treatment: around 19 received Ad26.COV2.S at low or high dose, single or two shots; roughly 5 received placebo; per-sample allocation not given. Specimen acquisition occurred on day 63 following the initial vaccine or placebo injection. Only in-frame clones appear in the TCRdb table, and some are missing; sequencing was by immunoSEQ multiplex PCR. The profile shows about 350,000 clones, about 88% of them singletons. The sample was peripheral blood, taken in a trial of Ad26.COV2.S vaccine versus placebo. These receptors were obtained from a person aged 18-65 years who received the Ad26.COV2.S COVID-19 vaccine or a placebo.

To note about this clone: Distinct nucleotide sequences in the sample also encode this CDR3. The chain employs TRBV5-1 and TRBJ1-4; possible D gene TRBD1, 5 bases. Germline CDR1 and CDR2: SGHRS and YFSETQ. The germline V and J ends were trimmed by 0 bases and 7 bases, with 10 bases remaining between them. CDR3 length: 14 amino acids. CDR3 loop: CASSLERGGEKLFF. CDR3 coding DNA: TGCGCCAGCAGCTTGGAAAGGGGAGGTGAAAAACTGTTTTTT. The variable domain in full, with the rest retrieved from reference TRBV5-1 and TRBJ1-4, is KAGVTQTPRYLIKTRGQQVTLSCSPISGHRSVSWYQQTPGQGLQFLFEYFSETQRNKGNFPGRFSGRQFSNSRSEMNVSTLELGDSALYLCASSLERGGEKLFFGSGTQLSVL.

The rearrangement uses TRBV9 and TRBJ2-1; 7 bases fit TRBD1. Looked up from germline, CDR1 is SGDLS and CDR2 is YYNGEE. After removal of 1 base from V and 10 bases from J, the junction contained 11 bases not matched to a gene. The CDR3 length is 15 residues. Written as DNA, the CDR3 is TGTGCCAGCAGCGTATCGGGGACAGTCCTGGGGGAGCAGTTCTTC. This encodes CASSVSGTVLGEQFF.

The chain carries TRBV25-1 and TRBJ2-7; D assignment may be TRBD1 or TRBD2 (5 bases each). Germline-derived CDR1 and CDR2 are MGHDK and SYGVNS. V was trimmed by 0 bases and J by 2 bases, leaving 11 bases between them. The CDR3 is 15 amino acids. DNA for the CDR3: TGTGCCAGCAGTGAATATAGGGACGGAACCTACGAGCAGTACTTC. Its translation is CASSEYRDGTYEQYF.

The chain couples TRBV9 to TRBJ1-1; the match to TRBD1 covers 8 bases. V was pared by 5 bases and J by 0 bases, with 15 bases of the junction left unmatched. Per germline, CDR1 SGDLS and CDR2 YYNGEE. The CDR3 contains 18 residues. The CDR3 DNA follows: TGTGCCAGCAGTCAGGGGGGACAGGAAGCGGAAATGAACACTGAAGCTTTCTTT. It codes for CASSQGGQEAEMNTEAFF.

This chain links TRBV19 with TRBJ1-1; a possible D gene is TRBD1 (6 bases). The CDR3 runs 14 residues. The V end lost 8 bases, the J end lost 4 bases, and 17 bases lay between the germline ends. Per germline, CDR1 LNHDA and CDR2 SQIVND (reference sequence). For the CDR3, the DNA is TGTGCCAGTCAGCATAAACAGGGATTCACTGAAGCTTTCTTT. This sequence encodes CASQHKQGFTEAFF.

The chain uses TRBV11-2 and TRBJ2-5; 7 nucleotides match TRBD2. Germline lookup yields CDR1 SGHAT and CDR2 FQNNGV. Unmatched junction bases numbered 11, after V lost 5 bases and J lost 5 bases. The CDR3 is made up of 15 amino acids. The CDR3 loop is CASSRGSRLGETQYF. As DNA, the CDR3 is TGTGCCAGCAGCCGCGGGAGCCGGCTCGGGGAGACCCAGTACTTC.

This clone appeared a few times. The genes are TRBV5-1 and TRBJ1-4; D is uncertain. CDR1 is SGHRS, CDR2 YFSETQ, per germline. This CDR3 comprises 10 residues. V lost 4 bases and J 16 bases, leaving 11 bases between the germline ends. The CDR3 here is CASSLRKRFF. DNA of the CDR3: TGCGCCAGCAGCCTAAGGAAGAGGTTTTTT.

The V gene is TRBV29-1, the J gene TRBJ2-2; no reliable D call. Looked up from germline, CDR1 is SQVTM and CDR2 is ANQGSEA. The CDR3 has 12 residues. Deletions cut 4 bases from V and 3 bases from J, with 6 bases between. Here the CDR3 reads CSVAQDTGELFF. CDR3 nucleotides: TGCAGCGTTGCTCAGGACACCGGGGAGCTGTTTTTT.

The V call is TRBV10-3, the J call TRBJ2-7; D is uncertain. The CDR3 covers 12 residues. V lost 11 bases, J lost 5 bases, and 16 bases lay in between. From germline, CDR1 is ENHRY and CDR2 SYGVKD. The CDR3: CASSDSVNEQYF. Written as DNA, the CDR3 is TGTGCCTCCAGCGATTCGGTAAACGAGCAGTACTTC.

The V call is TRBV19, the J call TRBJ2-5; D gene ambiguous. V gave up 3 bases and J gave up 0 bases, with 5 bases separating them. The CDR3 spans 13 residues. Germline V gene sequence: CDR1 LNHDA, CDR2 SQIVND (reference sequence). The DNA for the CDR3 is TGTGCCAGTAGTATGAGGTACCAAGAGACCCAGTACTTC. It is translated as CASSMRYQETQYF.

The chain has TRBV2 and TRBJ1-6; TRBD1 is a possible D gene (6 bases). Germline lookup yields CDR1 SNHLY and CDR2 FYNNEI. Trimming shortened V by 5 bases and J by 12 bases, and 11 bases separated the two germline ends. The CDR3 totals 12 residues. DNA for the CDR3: TGTGCCAGCAGTACGGACAGTGGACCCCTCCACTTT. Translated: CASSTDSGPLHF.

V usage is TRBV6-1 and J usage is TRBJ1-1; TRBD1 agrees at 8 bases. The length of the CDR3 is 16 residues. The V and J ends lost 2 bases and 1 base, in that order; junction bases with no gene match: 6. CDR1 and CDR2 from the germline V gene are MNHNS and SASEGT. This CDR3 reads CASSEWQGAGNTEAFF. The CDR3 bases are TGTGCCAGCAGTGAATGGCAGGGGGCTGGGAACACTGAAGCTTTCTTT.

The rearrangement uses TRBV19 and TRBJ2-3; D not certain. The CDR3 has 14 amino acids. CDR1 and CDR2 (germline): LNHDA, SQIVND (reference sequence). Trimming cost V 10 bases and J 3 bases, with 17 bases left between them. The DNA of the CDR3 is TGTGCCACCACATTGGGGTTATTTACAGATACGCAGTATTTT. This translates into CATTLGLFTDTQYF.

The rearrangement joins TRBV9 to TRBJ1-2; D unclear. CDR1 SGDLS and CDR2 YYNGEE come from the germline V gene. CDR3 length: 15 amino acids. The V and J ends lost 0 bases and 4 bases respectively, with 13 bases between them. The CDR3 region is CASSVGVFSSYGYTF. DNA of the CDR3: TGTGCCAGCAGCGTAGGGGTGTTTTCTAGCTATGGCTACACCTTC.

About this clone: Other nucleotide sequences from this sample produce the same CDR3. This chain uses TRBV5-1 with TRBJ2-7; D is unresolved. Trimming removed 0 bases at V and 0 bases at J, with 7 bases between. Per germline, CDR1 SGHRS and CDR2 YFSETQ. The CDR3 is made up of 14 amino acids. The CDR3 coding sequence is TGCGCCAGCAGCTTGGCCGGCAGCTCCTACGAGCAGTACTTC. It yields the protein CASSLAGSSYEQYF. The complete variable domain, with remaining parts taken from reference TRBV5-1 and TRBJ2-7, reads KAGVTQTPRYLIKTRGQQVTLSCSPISGHRSVSWYQQTPGQGLQFLFEYFSETQRNKGNFPGRFSGRQFSNSRSEMNVSTLELGDSALYLCASSLAGSSYEQYFGPGTRLTVT.

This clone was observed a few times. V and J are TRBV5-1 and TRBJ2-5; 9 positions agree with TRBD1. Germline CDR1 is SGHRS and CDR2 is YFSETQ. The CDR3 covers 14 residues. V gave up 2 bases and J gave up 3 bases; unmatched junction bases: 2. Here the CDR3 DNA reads TGCGCCAGCAGCTTTGGACAGGGGAAAGAGACCCAGTACTTC. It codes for CASSFGQGKETQYF.

CDR3 in amino acids: CASRKKVLSQPQHF. The DNA for the CDR3 is TGTGCCAGCAGAAAAAAGGTACTGTCCCAGCCCCAGCATTTT. The chain links TRBV6-5 to TRBJ1-5; D is undetermined. There are 14 residues in the CDR3. Per the germline V gene, CDR1 is MNHEY and CDR2 is SVGAGI. The ends were cut back, 6 bases at V and 7 bases at J, with 16 bases in the middle.

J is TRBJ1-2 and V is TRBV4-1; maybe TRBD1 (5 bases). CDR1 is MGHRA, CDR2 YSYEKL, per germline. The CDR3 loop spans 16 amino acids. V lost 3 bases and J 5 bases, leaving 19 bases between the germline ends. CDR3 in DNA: TGCGCCAGCAGCCAGGTGGGGGTGGGGGTGCTGTATGGCTACACCTTC. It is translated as CASSQVGVGVLYGYTF.

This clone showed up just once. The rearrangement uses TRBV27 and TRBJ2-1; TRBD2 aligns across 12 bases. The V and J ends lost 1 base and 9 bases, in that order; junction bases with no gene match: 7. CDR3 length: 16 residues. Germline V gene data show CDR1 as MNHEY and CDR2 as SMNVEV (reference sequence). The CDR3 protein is CASSLLPGLAGTEQFF. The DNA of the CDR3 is TGTGCCAGCAGTTTATTACCGGGACTAGCGGGCACTGAGCAGTTCTTC.

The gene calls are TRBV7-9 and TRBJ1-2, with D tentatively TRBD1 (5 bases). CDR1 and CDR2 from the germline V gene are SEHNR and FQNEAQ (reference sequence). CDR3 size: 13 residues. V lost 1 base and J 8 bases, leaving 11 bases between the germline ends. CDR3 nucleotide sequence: TGTGCCAGCAGCTTAGGGGCAGGGCGAGGCTACACCTTC. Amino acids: CASSLGAGRGYTF.

DNA of the CDR3: TGTGCCATCAGCGAAGGACAGGGTTACAATGAGCAGTTCTTC. It specifies CAISEGQGYNEQFF. This chain joins TRBV10-3 and TRBJ2-1; 8 nucleotides match TRBD1. The CDR3 totals 14 residues. J was trimmed by 4 bases and V by 6 bases; bases with no gene match: 5. Germline CDR1 and CDR2: ENHRY and SYGVKD.

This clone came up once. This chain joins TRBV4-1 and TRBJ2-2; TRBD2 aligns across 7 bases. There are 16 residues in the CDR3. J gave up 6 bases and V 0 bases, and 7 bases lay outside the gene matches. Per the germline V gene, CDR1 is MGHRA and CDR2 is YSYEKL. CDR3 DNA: TGCGCCAGCAGCCAAGAAGGGGAGGGACTGGCCGGGGAGCTGTTTTTT. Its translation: CASSQEGEGLAGELFF.

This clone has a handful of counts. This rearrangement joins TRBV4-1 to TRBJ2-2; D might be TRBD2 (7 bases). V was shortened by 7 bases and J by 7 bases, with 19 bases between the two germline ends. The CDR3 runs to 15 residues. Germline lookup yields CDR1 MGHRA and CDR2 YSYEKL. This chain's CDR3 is CASNSRGGRRGELFF. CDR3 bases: TGCGCCAGCAACTCAAGGGGGGGGCGTCGCGGGGAGCTGTTTTTT.

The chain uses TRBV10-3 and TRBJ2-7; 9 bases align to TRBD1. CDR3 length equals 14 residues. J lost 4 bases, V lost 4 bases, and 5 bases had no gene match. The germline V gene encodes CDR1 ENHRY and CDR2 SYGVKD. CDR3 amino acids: CAISGGQGGYEQYF. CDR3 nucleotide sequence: TGTGCCATCAGTGGGGGACAGGGAGGTTACGAGCAGTACTTC.

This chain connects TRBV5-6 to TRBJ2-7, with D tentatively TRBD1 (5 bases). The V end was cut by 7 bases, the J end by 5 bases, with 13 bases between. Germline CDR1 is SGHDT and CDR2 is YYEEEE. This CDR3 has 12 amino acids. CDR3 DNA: TGTGCCAGCGGTTTGGGGCCTGACGAGCAGTACTTC. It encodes CASGLGPDEQYF.

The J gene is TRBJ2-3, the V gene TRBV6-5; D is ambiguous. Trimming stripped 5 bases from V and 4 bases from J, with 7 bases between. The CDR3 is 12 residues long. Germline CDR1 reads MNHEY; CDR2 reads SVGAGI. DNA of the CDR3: TGTGCCAGCAGTCCCATGCCAGATACGCAGTATTTT. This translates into CASSPMPDTQYF.